A selection of T cell receptor beta chains follows, all from one sample in a study of cytomegalovirus exposure and HLA in healthy donors. TCRdb's copy holds only in-frame clones and misses some; the assay was immunoSEQ multiplex PCR. The sample lists 90,000 to 95,000 clones; 78% were seen once. The sample taken for sequencing was PBMCs. The receptors originated from a male donor in good health and CMV-seropositive. CDR3s include the opening cysteine and the closing phenylalanine or tryptophan. D genes are given only for firm matches. The size of a clone is reported for some rows only, either as once, few or many, or as a class for expanded clones.

v_gene	d_gene	j_gene	abundance	CDR3aa	CDR3nt
TRBV19	TRBD1	TRBJ1-5	NA	CASSTPDRGLGQPQHF	TGTGCCAGTAGTACCCCCGACAGGGGCCTAGGGCAGCCCCAGCATTTT
TRBV7-6	TRBD1	TRBJ1-4	once	CASSSRPLDRVINEKLFF	TGTGCCAGCAGCTCACGACCGCTTGACAGGGTGATAAATGAAAAACTGTTTTTT
TRBV4-2	TRBD2	TRBJ2-3	NA	CASSLLRGLAETTDTQYF	TGTGCCAGCAGCCTCCTGCGGGGACTAGCGGAGACCACAGATACGCAGTATTTT
TRBV10-3	NA	TRBJ1-1	NA	CAISGGGNTEAFF	TGTGCCATCAGTGGAGGGGGGAACACTGAAGCTTTCTTT
TRBV14	NA	TRBJ1-4	NA	CASSQDLPLGGLDEKLFF	TGTGCCAGCAGCCAAGACCTCCCACTTGGAGGATTGGATGAAAAACTGTTTTTT
TRBV28	NA	TRBJ2-5	NA	CASSPVARQETQYF	TGTGCCAGCAGTCCGGTGGCTAGACAAGAGACCCAGTACTTC
TRBV30	TRBD2	TRBJ2-1	NA	CAWGLAGPYNEQFF	TGTGCCTGGGGACTAGCGGGGCCCTACAATGAGCAGTTCTTC
TRBV7-8	TRBD2	TRBJ2-7	NA	CASRAEASGDYEQYF	TGTGCCAGCAGAGCCGAGGCTAGCGGGGACTACGAGCAGTACTTC
TRBV27	TRBD1	TRBJ2-5	NA	CASSPQGEETQYF	TGTGCCAGCAGTCCACAGGGGGAGGAGACCCAGTACTTC
TRBV28	NA	TRBJ1-5	NA	CASSFSYANQPQHF	TGTGCCAGCAGTTTTAGTTACGCCAATCAGCCCCAGCATTTT
TRBV27	NA	TRBJ2-2	NA	CASSLRGAWTGELFF	TGTGCCAGCAGTTTAAGGGGCGCGTGGACCGGGGAGCTGTTTTTT
TRBV6-5	TRBD1	TRBJ2-7	NA	CASSAGDRGLIEQYF	TGTGCCAGCAGTGCCGGGGACAGGGGGCTAATCGAGCAGTACTTC
TRBV27	NA	TRBJ1-1	NA	CASSSGLLETEAFF	TGTGCCAGCAGCTCCGGACTACTTGAAACTGAAGCTTTCTTT
TRBV19	TRBD1	TRBJ1-5	NA	CASSSRTGVNQPQHF	TGTGCCAGTAGTTCCAGGACAGGGGTCAATCAGCCCCAGCATTTT
TRBV10-3	TRBD2	TRBJ2-7	NA	CAISGLAVPHQYF	TGTGCCATCAGTGGACTAGCGGTCCCTCACCAGTACTTC
TRBV5-4	NA	TRBJ1-1	NA	CASSFRASRLNTEAFF	TGTGCCAGCAGCTTCAGGGCCTCTCGACTGAACACTGAAGCTTTCTTT
TRBV6-1	NA	TRBJ2-7	NA	CASSPTGSYEQYF	TGTGCCAGCAGTCCCACAGGGTCCTACGAGCAGTACTTC
TRBV6-6	NA	TRBJ2-5	NA	CASSSGGETQYF	TGTGCCAGCAGTTCCGGAGGGGAGACCCAGTACTTC
TRBV15	TRBD2	TRBJ2-2	NA	CATSRGTTPNTGELFF	TGTGCCACCAGCAGGGGGACTACTCCGAACACCGGGGAGCTGTTTTTT
TRBV19	NA	TRBJ2-1	NA	CASSINRFDEQFF	TGTGCCAGTAGTATTAATAGATTCGATGAGCAGTTCTTC
TRBV19	NA	TRBJ1-2	NA	CASSRQQGTTYGYTF	TGTGCCAGTAGTCGTCAGCAGGGGACGACCTATGGCTACACCTTC
TRBV19	NA	TRBJ1-3	few	CASSIFGDTIYF	TGTGCCAGTAGTATATTCGGAGACACCATATATTTT
TRBV19	NA	TRBJ1-1	once	CASTKRSRDTEAFF	TGTGCCAGTACCAAGAGGTCCAGGGACACTGAAGCTTTCTTT
TRBV30	TRBD1	TRBJ1-4	NA	CAWGTGSATNEKLFF	TGTGCCTGGGGGACAGGGAGCGCAACTAATGAAAAACTGTTTTTT
TRBV5-1	TRBD2	TRBJ2-7	NA	CASSRTSGTDEQYF	TGCGCCAGCAGCCGGACTAGCGGGACCGACGAGCAGTACTTC
TRBV14	NA	TRBJ1-5	NA	CASSQLGQGQPQHF	TGTGCCAGCAGCCAACTCGGTCAGGGGCAGCCCCAGCATTTT
TRBV6-5	NA	TRBJ2-1	NA	CASSLTTVGNNEQFF	TGTGCCAGCAGTTTGACTACCGTCGGAAACAATGAGCAGTTCTTC
TRBV15	NA	TRBJ1-4	NA	CATSRAGSSTNEKLFF	TGTGCCACCAGCAGAGCGGGGTCATCAACTAATGAAAAACTGTTTTTT
TRBV19	NA	TRBJ2-2	NA	CASLEDTGELFF	TGTGCCAGCTTAGAGGACACCGGGGAGCTGTTTTTT
TRBV14	NA	TRBJ2-7	NA	CASSQVGGSYEQYF	TGTGCCAGCAGCCAAGTTGGGGGGTCCTACGAGCAGTACTTC
TRBV7-9	TRBD2	TRBJ2-7	NA	CASSSGTSGPYEQYF	TGTGCCAGCAGCTCCGGGACTAGCGGGCCCTACGAGCAGTACTTC
TRBV19	TRBD1	TRBJ1-2	NA	CASSMGTDYGYTF	TGTGCCAGTAGTATGGGGACAGACTATGGCTACACCTTC
TRBV11-2	NA	TRBJ2-1	few	CASSLGGLPEQFF	TGTGCCAGCAGCTTAGGAGGGCTTCCAGAGCAGTTCTTC
TRBV5-1	NA	TRBJ2-6	NA	CASSLDNGANVLTF	TGCGCCAGCAGCTTGGATAATGGGGCCAACGTCCTGACTTTC
TRBV27	TRBD1	TRBJ2-5	NA	CASRTGGWQETQYF	TGTGCCAGCAGGACAGGGGGCTGGCAAGAGACCCAGTACTTC
TRBV15	NA	TRBJ2-5	NA	CATSRDPSSKETQYF	TGTGCCACCAGCAGAGACCCTAGCTCAAAAGAGACCCAGTACTTC
TRBV28	TRBD2	TRBJ2-7	NA	CASEAGGSLYEQYF	TGTGCCAGCGAAGCGGGGGGGTCTCTTTACGAGCAGTACTTC
TRBV9	TRBD2	TRBJ2-3	NA	CASSPILAGGLYTQYF	TGTGCCAGCAGCCCCATACTAGCGGGGGGGCTGTATACGCAGTATTTT
TRBV28	TRBD2	TRBJ2-3	NA	CASNLSGGVFYF	TGTGCCAGCAATCTTAGCGGGGGGGTATTTTATTTT
TRBV4-2	NA	TRBJ2-7	NA	CASSQDRADPYEQYF	TGTGCCAGCAGCCAAGACCGAGCGGACCCGTACGAGCAGTACTTC
TRBV30	NA	TRBJ2-2	NA	CAWRRVEAGRTGELFF	TGTGCCTGGAGACGTGTTGAAGCAGGGAGGACCGGGGAGCTGTTTTTT
TRBV28	NA	TRBJ1-2	NA	CASSFGGTIGYTF	TGTGCCAGCAGTTTCGGGGGGACTATTGGCTACACCTTC
TRBV27	TRBD1	TRBJ1-6	NA	CASSPQDRGRGSPLHF	TGTGCCAGCAGTCCCCAGGACAGGGGCCGGGGGTCACCCCTCCACTTT